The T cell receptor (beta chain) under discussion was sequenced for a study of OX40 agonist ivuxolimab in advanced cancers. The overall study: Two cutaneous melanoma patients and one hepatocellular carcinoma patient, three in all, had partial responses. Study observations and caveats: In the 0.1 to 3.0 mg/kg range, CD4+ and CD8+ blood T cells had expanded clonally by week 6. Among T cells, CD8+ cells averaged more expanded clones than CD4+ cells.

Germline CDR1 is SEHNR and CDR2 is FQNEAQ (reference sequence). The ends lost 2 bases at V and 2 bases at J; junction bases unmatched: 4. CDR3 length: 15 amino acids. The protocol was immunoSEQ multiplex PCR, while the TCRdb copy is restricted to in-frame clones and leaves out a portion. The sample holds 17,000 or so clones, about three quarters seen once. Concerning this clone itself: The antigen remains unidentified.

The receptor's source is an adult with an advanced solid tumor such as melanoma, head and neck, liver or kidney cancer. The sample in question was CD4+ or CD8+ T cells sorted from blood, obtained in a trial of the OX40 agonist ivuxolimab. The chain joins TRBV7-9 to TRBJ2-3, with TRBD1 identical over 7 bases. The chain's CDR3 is CASSLRTGPTDTQYF. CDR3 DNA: TGTGCCAGCAGCTTACGGACAGGTCCCACAGATACGCAGTATTTT. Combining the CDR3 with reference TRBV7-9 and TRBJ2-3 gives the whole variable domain DTGVSQNPRHKITKRGQNVTFRCDPISEHNRLYWYRQTLGQGPEFLTYFQNEAQLEKSRLLSDRFSAERPKGSFSTLEIQRTEQGDSAMYLCASSLRTGPTDTQYFGPGTRLTVL.